The 14 T cell receptor beta chains reported below all come from one sample, sequenced in a study of blood T cell repertoires in COVID-19 (dated by TCRdb to the early 2020s). Preparation of the library involved the immunoSEQ multiplex PCR assay. What TCRdb holds here is the immuneACCESS table cut down to in-frame rearrangements. Part of the clones is not present; checked against another copy, under half of the missing clones reflect an unresolved V gene, and the others are unexplained. The sample data list approximately 58,000 clones, and 90% to 95% of these were observed just once. The ten largest make up 3% to 3.5% of the sample. Specimen: peripheral blood. These receptors all come from a human donor in a cohort sampled during active COVID-19.

The gene calls are TRBV5-8 and TRBJ2-3, with no clear D. Per the germline V gene, CDR1 is SGHTS and CDR2 is YDEGEE. V was trimmed by 1 base and J by 6 bases, leaving 9 bases between them. This CDR3 contains 13 residues. The CDR3 sequence: CASSLTEIDTQYF. CDR3 in DNA: TGTGCCAGCAGCTTGACGGAGATCGATACGCAGTATTTT.

The rearrangement joins TRBV6-5 to TRBJ1-3; TRBD1 aligns across 7 bases. With V trimmed by 6 bases and J by 0 bases, 5 bases remained unmatched. The CDR3 has 15 amino acids. The germline V gene has CDR1 MNHEY and CDR2 SVGAGI. The CDR3 spells CASSQGQSSGNTIYF. The CDR3 DNA reads as TGTGCCAGCAGCCAGGGACAGAGCTCTGGAAACACCATATATTTT.

This clone was seen a few times. The genes are TRBV10-2 and TRBJ1-3; D is unclear. The V end was cut by 3 bases, the J end by 0 bases, with 12 bases between. In germline, CDR1 is WSHSY, CDR2 SAAADI. The CDR3 contains 16 residues. The chain's CDR3 is CASSENLDNSGNTIYF. CDR3 nucleotides: TGCGCCAGCAGTGAAAATCTAGATAACTCTGGAAACACCATATATTTT.

The V call is TRBV11-2, the J call TRBJ2-7, with 9 bases identical to TRBD2. V lost 0 bases to trimming and J lost 5 bases; unmatched junction nucleotides: 11. The CDR3 spans 17 residues. Germline CDR1 SGHAT, CDR2 FQNNGV. This CDR3 is CASSLDWTRLAGDEQYF. In nucleotides, the CDR3 is TGTGCCAGCAGCTTAGATTGGACCCGATTAGCGGGAGACGAGCAGTACTTC. The entire variable domain, with the rest obtained from reference TRBV11-2 and TRBJ2-7, is as follows: EAGVAQSPRYKIIEKRQSVAFWCNPISGHATLYWYQQILGQGPKLLIQFQNNGVVDDSQLPKDRFSAERLKGVDSTLKIQPAKLEDSAVYLCASSLDWTRLAGDEQYFGPGTRLTVT.

For this clone: A junction end diverges from the germline sequence, so it may reflect a read error. The J gene is TRBJ1-4, the V gene TRBV11-2; possibly TRBD1 for D (5 bases). The CDR3 has 14 residues. Germline loops: CDR1 SGHAT, CDR2 FQNNGV. The DNA of the CDR3 is TGTGCCAGCAGCTTAGATGAGAATGGGGGGATGCTGACCTTT. It encodes CASSLDENGGMLTF.

The chain has TRBV5-1 and TRBJ2-5; D might be TRBD2 (5 bases). Germline V gene data show CDR1 as SGHRS and CDR2 as YFSETQ. The CDR3 has 13 residues. V lost 1 base and J lost 8, with 12 bases in between. The DNA for the CDR3 is TGCGCCAGCAGCTTGATTCGAGGGAGAACCCAGTACTTC. Translation gives CASSLIRGRTQYF.

V gene TRBV2 combines with J gene TRBJ2-5, with TRBD1 matching over 7 bases. From germline, CDR1 is SNHLY and CDR2 FYNNEI. The V segment lost 2 bases and the J segment 13 bases; nucleotides outside the gene matches: 4. The CDR3 length is 11 residues. This CDR3 is CASSEMGQSYF. In DNA form, the CDR3 reads TGTGCCAGCAGTGAAATGGGACAGTCGTACTTC.

The rearrangement links TRBV28 to TRBJ1-1, with no clear D. The CDR3 totals 13 residues. Germline values: CDR1 MDHEN, CDR2 SYDVKM. V shed 8 bases and J shed 3 bases, with 13 bases lying between them. The CDR3 sequence is CASAREGYTEAFF. The DNA for the CDR3 is TGTGCCAGCGCCCGGGAGGGATACACTGAAGCTTTCTTT.

The sample holds one count of this clone. J is TRBJ2-1 and V is TRBV9; D may be TRBD1 (6 bases). CDR3 size: 13 residues. Germline assignment: CDR1 SGDLS and CDR2 YYNGEE. The V gene lost 0 bases and the J gene lost 8 bases, with 9 bases spanning the gap. CDR3 amino acids: CASSVEGEHEQFF. In DNA, the CDR3 is TGTGCCAGCAGCGTAGAGGGGGAGCATGAGCAGTTCTTC.

This clone was seen once. The rearrangement links TRBV29-1 to TRBJ2-1; TRBD1 is a possible D gene (5 bases). The CDR3 loop spans 16 amino acids. In germline, CDR1 is SQVTM, CDR2 ANQGSEA. Trimming shortened V by 3 bases and J by 7 bases, and 22 bases separated the two germline ends. This CDR3 reads CSVDGVALRGMNEQFF. In nucleotides, the CDR3 is TGCAGCGTTGACGGTGTGGCTCTAAGGGGCATGAATGAGCAGTTCTTC.

The rearrangement uses TRBV12-5 and TRBJ2-1, with D perhaps matching TRBD1 (6 bases). Trimming took 11 bases from V and 8 from J, leaving 16 bases between them. The germline V gene has CDR1 LGHNT and CDR2 FRNRAP. The CDR3 totals 12 residues. The CDR3 spells CAGTSSGDEQFF. Here the CDR3 DNA reads TGTGCTGGCACGTCCTCAGGGGATGAGCAGTTCTTC.

The chain uses TRBV6-5 and TRBJ1-4, with TRBD1 matching over 7 bases. The CDR3 sequence is 15 residues long. Looked up from germline, CDR1 is MNHEY and CDR2 is SVGAGI. The trim removed 4 bases at V and 6 bases at J, leaving 8 bases unmatched. CDR3 bases: TGTGCCAGCAGTTCCCTCCAGGGGGTGGATGAAAAACTGTTTTTT. Its translation: CASSSLQGVDEKLFF.

This chain links TRBV19 with TRBJ1-1; 7 bases agree with TRBD1. V was clipped by 5 bases and J by 7 bases; unmatched bases: 13. CDR3 length equals 15 residues. The V gene's germline CDR1 is LNHDA and CDR2 SQIVND (reference sequence). The CDR3 region is CASSPPGQLMDEAFF. The CDR3 DNA reads TGTGCCAGTAGTCCCCCGGGACAGTTAATGGATGAAGCTTTCTTT.

The genes are TRBV5-1 and TRBJ2-2; 12 nucleotides agree with TRBD2. CDR3 size: 17 residues. Germline CDR1 and CDR2: SGHRS and YFSETQ. V lost 5 bases and J lost 1; bases outside the gene matches: 6. The CDR3, as DNA: TGCGCCAGCAGGCCGACTAGCGGGGGCCGGAACACCGGGGAGCTGTTTTTT. Translated, it gives CASRPTSGGRNTGELFF.